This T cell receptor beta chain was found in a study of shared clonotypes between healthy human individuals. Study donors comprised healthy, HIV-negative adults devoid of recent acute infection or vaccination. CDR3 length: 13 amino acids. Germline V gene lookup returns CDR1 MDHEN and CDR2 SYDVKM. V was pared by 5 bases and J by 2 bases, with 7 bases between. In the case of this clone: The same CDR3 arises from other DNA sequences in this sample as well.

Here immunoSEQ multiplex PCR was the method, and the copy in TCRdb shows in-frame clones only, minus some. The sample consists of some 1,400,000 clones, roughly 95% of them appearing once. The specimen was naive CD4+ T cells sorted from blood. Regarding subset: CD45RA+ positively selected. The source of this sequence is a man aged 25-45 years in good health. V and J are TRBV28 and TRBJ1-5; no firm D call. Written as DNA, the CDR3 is TGTGCCAGCAGTCCTTTGGGCAATCAGCCCCAGCATTTT. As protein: CASSPLGNQPQHF.